This entry lists 32 T cell receptor beta chains sequenced from one sample in a study of T cell changes during pregnancy in multiple sclerosis. TCRdb's table, derived via immunoSEQ multiplex PCR, lists solely in-frame clones and lacks some. The sample has approximately 93,000 clones, approximately 89% seen once. The specimen was peripheral blood, collected in the first trimester of pregnancy. The receptors were gathered from a female donor in good health, enrolled as a control in a pregnancy study.

The gene calls are TRBV29-1 and TRBJ1-2; D not certain. CDR3 length: 12 residues. The V end lost 4 bases, the J end lost 8 bases, and 14 bases lay between the germline ends. Per germline, CDR1 SQVTM and CDR2 ANQGSEA. The CDR3 is CSVGKAEQGYTF. The CDR3 coding sequence is TGCAGCGTTGGTAAGGCGGAGCAGGGCTACACCTTC.

This sequence joins TRBV15 and TRBJ2-5, with a tentative D call TRBD2 (6 bases). Trimming took 0 bases from V and 5 from J, leaving 10 bases between them. In germline, CDR1 is LNHNV, CDR2 YYDKDF (reference sequence). This CDR3 region has 14 residues. Written as DNA, the CDR3 is TGTGCCACCAGCAGAGATCTTCGGGGGGAGACCCAGTACTTC. It yields the protein CATSRDLRGETQYF.

The V call is TRBV7-8, the J call TRBJ2-2, with D maybe TRBD1 (6 bases). Deletions cut 5 bases from V and 2 bases from J, with 12 bases between. Germline CDR1 reads SGHVS; CDR2 reads FQNEAQ. The CDR3 sequence is 15 residues long. CDR3 sequence: CASSPLGGNTGELFF. The CDR3 nucleotides are TGTGCCAGCAGCCCCCTTGGGGGCAACACCGGGGAGCTGTTTTTT.

This rearrangement joins TRBV9 to TRBJ2-1; 7 bases match TRBD2. The germline gives CDR1 SGDLS, CDR2 YYNGEE. The V segment lost 4 bases and the J segment 7 bases; nucleotides outside the gene matches: 11. CDR3 size: 15 residues. The CDR3 DNA follows: TGTGCCAGCAGCTTAGAGGGCGGGGGTAGGAATGAGCAGTTCTTC. It translates to CASSLEGGGRNEQFF.

The chain recombines TRBV30 with TRBJ1-1; perhaps TRBD1 as D (5 bases). The CDR3 sequence is 13 residues long. CDR1 and CDR2 (germline): GTSNPN, SVGIG (reference sequence). The V gene lost 4 bases and the J gene lost 8 bases, with 17 bases spanning the gap. The CDR3 loop reads CAWTPRGTGEAFF. In DNA, the CDR3 is TGTGCCTGGACCCCACGGGGGACGGGGGAAGCTTTCTTT.

There are a few counts of this clone. V is TRBV4-1 and J is TRBJ2-7, with a possible D match to TRBD1 (5 bases). CDR1 is MGHRA, CDR2 YSYEKL, per germline. V was cut by 3 bases and J by 2 bases, with 14 bases left in between. The CDR3 sequence is 15 residues long. The CDR3 nucleotides are TGCGCCAGCAGCCACTCGGACACTGGGGCCTACGAGCAGTACTTC. This translates into CASSHSDTGAYEQYF.

The DNA of the CDR3 is TGTGCCAGCAGGAAGAGGGGGCTATACAATGAGCAGTTCTTC. It is translated as CASRKRGLYNEQFF. The chain uses TRBV27 and TRBJ2-1, with 7 bases that match TRBD1. V lost 6 bases, J lost 4 bases, and 6 bases stayed unmatched. This CDR3 contains 14 residues. The germline V gene encodes CDR1 MNHEY and CDR2 SMNVEV (reference sequence).

The J gene is TRBJ2-5, the V gene TRBV6-1, with TRBD2 identical over 10 bases. CDR3 length equals 15 residues. Germline CDR1 is MNHNS and CDR2 is SASEGT. Trimming removed 4 bases from V and 2 bases from J; junction bases left unmatched: 4. CDR3 protein: CASSASGGAQETQYF. CDR3 nucleotide sequence: TGTGCCAGCAGTGCGAGCGGGGGGGCTCAAGAGACCCAGTACTTC.

V usage is TRBV6-5 and J usage is TRBJ2-2; D is undetermined. CDR1 and CDR2 from the germline V gene are MNHEY and SVGAGI. V was trimmed by 7 bases and J by 1 base, leaving 10 bases between them. This CDR3 has 14 amino acids. In DNA, the CDR3 is TGTGCCAGCAAAGTCCGGAGGAACACCGGGGAGCTGTTTTTT. This translates into CASKVRRNTGELFF.

The CDR3 loop reads CASSVEPRVYEQYF. CDR3 in DNA: TGTGCCAGCAGCGTAGAGCCGAGGGTCTACGAGCAGTACTTC. The rearrangement joins TRBV9 to TRBJ2-7, with a possible D match to TRBD2 (5 bases). The CDR3 loop spans 14 amino acids. Trimming took 0 bases from V and 3 from J, leaving 10 bases between them. Germline CDR1 SGDLS, CDR2 YYNGEE.

This chain uses TRBV6-1 with TRBJ1-5, with a possible D match to TRBD1 (5 bases). The CDR3 loop spans 14 amino acids. The V and J ends lost 2 bases and 3 bases respectively, with 8 bases between them. Germline CDR1 reads MNHNS; CDR2 reads SASEGT. The CDR3 DNA reads TGTGCCAGCAGTGAACAGGGTATCAATCAGCCCCAGCATTTT. It translates to CASSEQGINQPQHF.

The CDR3 is CASSLGTLNTGELFF. The CDR3 DNA sequence: TGTGCCAGCAGTTTAGGGACTTTGAACACCGGGGAGCTGTTTTTT. This chain links TRBV6-6 with TRBJ2-2; a weak D match, TRBD2 (6 bases). The V and J ends lost 4 bases and 1 base respectively, with 10 bases between them. Germline loops: CDR1 MNHNY, CDR2 SVGAGI (reference sequence). The CDR3 contains 15 residues.

V is TRBV5-4 and J is TRBJ1-1; the D is unclear. The CDR3 runs 15 residues. Germline values: CDR1 SGHNT, CDR2 YYREEE (reference sequence). Trimming cost V 4 bases and J 0 bases, with 13 bases left between them. This CDR3 is CASSPSAGLNTEAFF. CDR3 DNA sequence: TGTGCCAGCAGCCCCTCCGCAGGTCTGAACACTGAAGCTTTCTTT.

The chain is built from TRBV11-2 and TRBJ2-7; TRBD1 aligns across 8 bases. CDR1 is SGHAT, CDR2 FQNNGV, per germline. The junction had 5 bases not matched to a gene; V was cut back by 5 bases and J by 2 bases. The CDR3 has 14 amino acids. CDR3 loop: CASSRTGQAYEQYF. DNA for the CDR3: TGTGCCAGCAGCCGCACGGGACAGGCCTACGAGCAGTACTTC.

J is TRBJ1-2 and V is TRBV27; the match to TRBD1 covers 7 bases. This CDR3 region has 15 residues. Germline V gene data show CDR1 as MNHEY and CDR2 as SMNVEV (reference sequence). The V and J ends lost 2 bases and 2 bases, in that order; junction bases with no gene match: 5. The CDR3: CASSLTDRDNYGYTF. The CDR3 nucleotides read TGTGCCAGCAGTTTAACCGACAGGGACAACTATGGCTACACCTTC.

V and J are TRBV5-5 and TRBJ2-1; 16 positions match TRBD2. This CDR3 is built from 19 residues. The J segment lost 4 bases and the V segment lost 4 bases, leaving 11 bases of the junction unmatched. Germline V lookup: CDR1 SGHKS, CDR2 YYEKEE (reference sequence). As DNA, the CDR3 is TGTGCCAGCAGCATCCCGGGACTAGCGGGGGGGGAAACGTACAATGAGCAGTTCTTC. Translated: CASSIPGLAGGETYNEQFF. The variable domain in full, with the rest retrieved from reference TRBV5-5 and TRBJ2-1, is DAGVTQSPTHLIKTRGQQVTLRCSPISGHKSVSWYQQVLGQGPQFIFQYYEKEERGRGNFPDRFSARQFPNYSSELNVNALLLGDSALYLCASSIPGLAGGETYNEQFFGPGTRLTVL.

This rearrangement joins TRBV5-8 to TRBJ2-7, with D possibly matching TRBD2 (5 bases). From germline, CDR1 is SGHTS and CDR2 YDEGEE. V was pared by 2 bases and J by 2 bases, with 5 bases between. This CDR3 comprises 12 residues. The CDR3 is CASSFGAYEQYF. DNA for the CDR3: TGTGCCAGCAGCTTCGGGGCCTACGAGCAGTACTTC.

This chain uses TRBV7-9 with TRBJ1-5, with D unclear. Germline loops: CDR1 SEHNR, CDR2 FQNEAQ (reference sequence). V shed 5 bases and J shed 1 base, with 6 bases lying between them. This CDR3 is built from 13 residues. CDR3 nucleotides: TGTGCCAGCAGCGCAGTCAGCAATCAGCCCCAGCATTTT. This translates into CASSAVSNQPQHF.

V and J are TRBV2 and TRBJ1-5; TRBD1 matches 7 bases. The ends lost 6 bases at V and 6 bases at J; junction bases unmatched: 5. Germline V gives CDR1 SNHLY, CDR2 FYNNEI. The length of the CDR3 is 13 residues. The CDR3 DNA reads as TGTGCCAGCAGGGAGACAGGGCTTCAGCCCCAGCATTTT. Translating gives CASRETGLQPQHF.

This clone was recorded only once. This rearrangement joins TRBV7-9 to TRBJ2-5, with D possibly TRBD2 on 5 matching bases. The germline V gene encodes CDR1 SEHNR and CDR2 FQNEAQ (reference sequence). V was pared by 4 bases and J by 2 bases, with 8 bases between. CDR3 length: 13 residues. The CDR3 protein is CASSWTLQETQYF. The CDR3 region has the DNA TGTGCCAGCAGCTGGACTCTACAAGAGACCCAGTACTTC.

The CDR3 is CASSPYRDPSDEQYF. CDR3 DNA sequence: TGTGCCAGCTCGCCCTACAGGGACCCCTCGGATGAGCAGTACTTC. The rearrangement links TRBV18 to TRBJ2-7, with D possibly matching TRBD1 (6 bases). This CDR3 contains 15 residues. Germline V gives CDR1 KGHSH, CDR2 LQKENI. The V end lost 6 bases, the J end lost 7 bases, and 22 bases lay between the germline ends.

The V and J genes are TRBV9 and TRBJ2-1, with 9 bases aligning to TRBD2. With 2 bases clipped from V and 8 bases from J, the junction kept 8 bases outside the gene matches. The germline V gene encodes CDR1 SGDLS and CDR2 YYNGEE. This CDR3 spans 15 amino acids. The CDR3 loop is CASSVGTSNFHEQFF. In DNA, the CDR3 is TGTGCCAGCAGCGTTGGGACTAGCAACTTCCATGAGCAGTTCTTC.

The chain combines TRBV6-5 with TRBJ1-3, with TRBD1 matching 7 bases. From germline, CDR1 is MNHEY and CDR2 SVGAGI. Germline trimming cut 4 bases from V and 0 bases from J; bases unmatched to any gene: 3. The CDR3 runs to 15 residues. The CDR3 reads CASSLYRGSGNTIYF. The CDR3 nucleotides are TGTGCCAGCAGTTTATACAGGGGCTCTGGAAACACCATATATTTT.

The chain couples TRBV7-2 to TRBJ1-2; D unclear. Trimming removed 1 base at V and 1 base at J, with 13 bases between. Germline CDR1 and CDR2: SGHTA and FQGNSA. The CDR3 totals 16 residues. This chain's CDR3 is CASSLGGGVNNYGYTF. As DNA, the CDR3 is TGTGCCAGCAGCTTAGGGGGAGGAGTTAATAACTATGGCTACACCTTC.

The V call is TRBV14, the J call TRBJ1-2; D might be TRBD1 (5 bases). The CDR3 is 16 amino acids. The ends were cut back, 0 bases at V and 4 bases at J, with 15 bases in the middle. Germline values: CDR1 SGHDN, CDR2 FVKESK. This chain's CDR3 is CASSQDRALRGYGYTF. The CDR3 DNA is TGTGCCAGCAGCCAAGACAGGGCACTAAGGGGCTATGGCTACACCTTC.

This clone was counted between two and nine times. The chain is built from TRBV6-4 and TRBJ1-5; 7 bases are a match to TRBD1. The CDR3 contains 14 residues. V was pared by 4 bases and J by 6 bases, with 6 bases of the junction left unmatched. Germline V gives CDR1 MRHNA, CDR2 SNTAGT. The DNA for the CDR3 is TGTGCCAGCAGTGCCCACACAGGGGCTCAGCCCCAGCATTTT. Its translation is CASSAHTGAQPQHF.

The chain carries TRBV2 and TRBJ1-2, with D possibly being TRBD1 (5 bases). The length of the CDR3 is 13 residues. The germline V gene encodes CDR1 SNHLY and CDR2 FYNNEI. The V end lost 8 bases, the J end lost 10 bases, and 20 bases lay between the germline ends. DNA for the CDR3: TGTGCCAGCCGAAAAGTTGAGCAGGGTCCCTACACCTTC. Residues: CASRKVEQGPYTF.

As DNA, the CDR3 is TGTGCCAGCAGTGAGGTGGGGGGACGTCAGCCCCAGCATTTT. Its protein product is CASSEVGGRQPQHF. V is TRBV25-1 and J is TRBJ1-5; tentative D call: TRBD1 (5 bases). The V and J ends lost 3 bases and 6 bases respectively, with 12 bases between them. CDR3 length: 14 amino acids. CDR1 is MGHDK, CDR2 SYGVNS, per germline.

This chain uses TRBV7-2 with TRBJ1-5, with a tentative D call TRBD1 (6 bases). Germline values: CDR1 SGHTA, CDR2 FQGNSA. V was trimmed by 5 bases and J by 4 bases, leaving 9 bases between them. The CDR3 spans 13 residues. For the CDR3, the DNA is TGTGCCAGCAGCGTTCAGGGGAATCAGCCCCAGCATTTT. It is translated as CASSVQGNQPQHF.

The gene calls are TRBV19 and TRBJ2-1; D unresolved. The CDR3 length is 13 residues. Trimming took off 3 bases at V and 10 bases at J, with 13 bases between the two ends. Germline loops: CDR1 LNHDA, CDR2 SQIVND (reference sequence). CDR3 DNA sequence: TGTGCCAGTAGTATCGGTAACCCGTCCGAGCAGTTCTTC. It translates to CASSIGNPSEQFF.

The gene calls are TRBV7-3 and TRBJ2-3; the D gene is possibly TRBD2 (5 bases). The length of the CDR3 is 10 residues. V was shortened by 11 bases and J by 6 bases, with 9 bases between the two germline ends. Per the germline V gene, CDR1 is SGHTA and CDR2 is FQGTGA. The chain's CDR3 is CAERSDTQYF. For the CDR3, the DNA is TGTGCCGAGCGGTCGGATACGCAGTATTTT.

V gene TRBV28 combines with J gene TRBJ2-3; D remains ambiguous. The V end lost 8 bases, the J end lost 8 bases, and 14 bases lay between the germline ends. CDR3 size: 12 residues. CDR1 is MDHEN, CDR2 SYDVKM, per germline. Here the CDR3 reads CASSGDIGTQYF. In DNA, the CDR3 is TGTGCCAGCTCAGGCGACATAGGTACGCAGTATTTT.